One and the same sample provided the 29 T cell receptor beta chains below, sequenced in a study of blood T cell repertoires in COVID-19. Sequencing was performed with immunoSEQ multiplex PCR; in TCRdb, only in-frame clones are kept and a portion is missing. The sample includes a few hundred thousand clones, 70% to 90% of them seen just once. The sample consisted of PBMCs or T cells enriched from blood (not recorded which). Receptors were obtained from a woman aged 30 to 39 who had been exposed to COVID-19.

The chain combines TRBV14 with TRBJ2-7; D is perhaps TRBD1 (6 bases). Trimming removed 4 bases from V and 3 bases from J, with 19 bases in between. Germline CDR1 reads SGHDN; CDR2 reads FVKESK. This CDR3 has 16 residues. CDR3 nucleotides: TGTGCCAGCAGCCCCCTAGTCTATCAGGGGAGCTACGAGCAGTACTTC. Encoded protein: CASSPLVYQGSYEQYF.

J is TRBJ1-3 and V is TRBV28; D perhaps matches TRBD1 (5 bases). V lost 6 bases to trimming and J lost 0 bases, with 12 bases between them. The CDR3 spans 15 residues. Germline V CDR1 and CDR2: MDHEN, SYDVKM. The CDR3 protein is CASRIGTNSGNTIYF. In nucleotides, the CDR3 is TGTGCCAGCAGAATAGGGACTAACTCTGGAAACACCATATATTTT.

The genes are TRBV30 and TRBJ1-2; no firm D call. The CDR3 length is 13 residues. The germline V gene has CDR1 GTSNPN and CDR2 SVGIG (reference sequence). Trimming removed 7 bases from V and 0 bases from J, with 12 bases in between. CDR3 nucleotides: TGTGCCTTTAATTTCCGGGCTAACTATGGCTACACCTTC. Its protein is CAFNFRANYGYTF.

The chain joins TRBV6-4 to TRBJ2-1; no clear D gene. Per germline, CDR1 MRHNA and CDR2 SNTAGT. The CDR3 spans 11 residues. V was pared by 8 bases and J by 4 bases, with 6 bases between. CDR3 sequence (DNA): TGTGCCAGCCTTCGGTACAATGAGCAGTTCTTC. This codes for CASLRYNEQFF.

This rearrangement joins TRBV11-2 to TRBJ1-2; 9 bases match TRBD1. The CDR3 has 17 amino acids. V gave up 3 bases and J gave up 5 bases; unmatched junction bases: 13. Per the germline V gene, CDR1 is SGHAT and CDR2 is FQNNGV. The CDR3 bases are TGTGCCAGCAGCTTCCCTCCGGACAGGGGCGCCCTTTATGGCTACACCTTC. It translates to CASSFPPDRGALYGYTF.

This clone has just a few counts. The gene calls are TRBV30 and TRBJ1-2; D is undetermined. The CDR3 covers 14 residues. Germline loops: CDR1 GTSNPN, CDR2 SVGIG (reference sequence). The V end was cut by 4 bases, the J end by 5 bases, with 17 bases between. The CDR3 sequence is CAWNVAPWSYGYTF. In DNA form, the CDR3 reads TGTGCCTGGAACGTGGCTCCCTGGTCGTATGGCTACACCTTC. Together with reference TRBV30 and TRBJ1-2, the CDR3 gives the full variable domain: SQTIHQWPATLVQPVGSPLSLECTVEGTSNPNLYWYRQAAGRGLQLLFYSVGIGQISSEVPQNLSASRPQDRQFILSSKKLLLSDSGFYLCAWNVAPWSYGYTFGSGTRLTVV.

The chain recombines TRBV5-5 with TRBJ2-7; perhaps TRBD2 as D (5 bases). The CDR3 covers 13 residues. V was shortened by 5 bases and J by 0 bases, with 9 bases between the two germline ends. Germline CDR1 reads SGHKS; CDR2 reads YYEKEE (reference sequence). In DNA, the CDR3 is TGTGCCAGCAGGGACTGGACCTCCTACGAGCAGTACTTC. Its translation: CASRDWTSYEQYF.

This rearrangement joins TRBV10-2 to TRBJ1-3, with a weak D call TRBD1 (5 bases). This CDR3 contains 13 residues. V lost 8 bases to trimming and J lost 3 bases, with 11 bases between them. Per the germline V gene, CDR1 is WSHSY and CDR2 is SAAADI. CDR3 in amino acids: CASWQGGGNTIYF. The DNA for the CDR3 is TGCGCCAGCTGGCAGGGTGGTGGAAACACCATATATTTT.

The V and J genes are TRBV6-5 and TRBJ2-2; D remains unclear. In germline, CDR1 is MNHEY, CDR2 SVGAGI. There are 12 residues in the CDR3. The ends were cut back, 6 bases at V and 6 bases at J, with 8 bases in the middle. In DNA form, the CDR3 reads TGTGCCAGCAGCCAGGTCGCCGGGGAGCTGTTTTTT. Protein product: CASSQVAGELFF.

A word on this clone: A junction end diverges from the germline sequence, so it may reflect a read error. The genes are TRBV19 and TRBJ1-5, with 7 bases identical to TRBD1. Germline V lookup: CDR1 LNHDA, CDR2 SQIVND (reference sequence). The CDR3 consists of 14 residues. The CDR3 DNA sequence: TGTGCCAGTAGTATAAGGGACAGCATTCAGCCCCAGCATTTT. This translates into CASSIRDSIQPQHF.

CDR3 sequence: CASSRGTPPGGYTF. CDR3 nucleotide sequence: TGTGCCAGTAGTAGGGGGACACCACCGGGTGGCTACACCTTC. The V and J genes are TRBV19 and TRBJ1-2; D perhaps matches TRBD1 (6 bases). V lost 4 bases, J lost 7 bases, and 16 bases lay in between. Per germline, CDR1 LNHDA and CDR2 SQIVND (reference sequence). The CDR3 contains 14 residues.

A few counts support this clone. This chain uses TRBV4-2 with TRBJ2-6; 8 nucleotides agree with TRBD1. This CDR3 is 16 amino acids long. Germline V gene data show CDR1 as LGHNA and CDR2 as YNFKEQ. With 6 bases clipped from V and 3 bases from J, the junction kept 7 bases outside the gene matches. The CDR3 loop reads CASSSETGDGANVLTF. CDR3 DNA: TGTGCCAGCAGTTCCGAGACAGGGGATGGGGCCAACGTCCTGACTTTC.

CDR3 amino acids: CASTPGGSYNEQFF. The CDR3 region has the DNA TGTGCCAGCACCCCGGGGGGGTCTTACAATGAGCAGTTCTTC. The chain links TRBV5-4 to TRBJ2-1, with 8 bases aligning to TRBD2. The CDR3 length is 14 residues. V gave up 6 bases and J gave up 4 bases; unmatched junction bases: 6. Germline-derived CDR1 and CDR2 are SGHNT and YYREEE (reference sequence).

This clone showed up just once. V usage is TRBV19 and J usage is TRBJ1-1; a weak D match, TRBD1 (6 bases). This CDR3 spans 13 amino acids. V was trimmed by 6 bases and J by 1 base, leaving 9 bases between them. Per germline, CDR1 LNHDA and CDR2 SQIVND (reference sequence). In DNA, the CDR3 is TGTGCCAGTAGCGGGACATCGAACACTGAAGCTTTCTTT. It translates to CASSGTSNTEAFF.

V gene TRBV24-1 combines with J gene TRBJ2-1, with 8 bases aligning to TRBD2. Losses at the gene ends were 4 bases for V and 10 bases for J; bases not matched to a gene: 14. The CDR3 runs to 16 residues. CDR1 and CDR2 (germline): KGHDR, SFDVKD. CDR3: CATSDRSRGALGEQFF. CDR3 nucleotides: TGTGCCACCAGTGACCGTTCGCGGGGGGCCCTCGGGGAGCAGTTCTTC.

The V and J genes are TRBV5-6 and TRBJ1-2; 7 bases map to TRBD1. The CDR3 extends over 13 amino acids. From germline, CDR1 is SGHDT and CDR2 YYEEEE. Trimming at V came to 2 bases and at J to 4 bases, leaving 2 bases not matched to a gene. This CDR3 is CASSLQGRYGYTF. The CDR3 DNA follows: TGTGCCAGCAGCTTACAGGGGCGCTATGGCTACACCTTC.

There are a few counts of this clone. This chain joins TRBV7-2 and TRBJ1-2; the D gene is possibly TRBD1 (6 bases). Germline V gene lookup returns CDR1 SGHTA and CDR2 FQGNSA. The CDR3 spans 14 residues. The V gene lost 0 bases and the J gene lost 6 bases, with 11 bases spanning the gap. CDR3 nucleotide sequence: TGTGCCAGCAGCTTAGCGCAGGGGAAGAATGGCTACACCTTC. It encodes CASSLAQGKNGYTF.

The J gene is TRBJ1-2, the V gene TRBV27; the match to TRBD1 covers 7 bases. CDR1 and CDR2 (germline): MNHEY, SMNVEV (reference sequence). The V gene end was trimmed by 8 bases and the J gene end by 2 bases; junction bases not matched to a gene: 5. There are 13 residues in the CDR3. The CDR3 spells CASGPQGNYGYTF. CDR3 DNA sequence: TGTGCCAGCGGTCCACAGGGGAACTATGGCTACACCTTC.

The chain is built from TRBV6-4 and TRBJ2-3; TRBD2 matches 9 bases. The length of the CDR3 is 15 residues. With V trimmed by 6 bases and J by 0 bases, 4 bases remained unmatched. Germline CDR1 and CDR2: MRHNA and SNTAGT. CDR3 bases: TGTGCCAGCAGATTCACTAGCGGGAGCACAGATACGCAGTATTTT. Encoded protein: CASRFTSGSTDTQYF.

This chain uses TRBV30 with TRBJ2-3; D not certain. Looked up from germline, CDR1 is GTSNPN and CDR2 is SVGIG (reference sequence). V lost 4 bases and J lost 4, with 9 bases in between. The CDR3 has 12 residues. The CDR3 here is CAWTPFSDTQYF. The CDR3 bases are TGTGCCTGGACTCCCTTTTCAGATACGCAGTATTTT.

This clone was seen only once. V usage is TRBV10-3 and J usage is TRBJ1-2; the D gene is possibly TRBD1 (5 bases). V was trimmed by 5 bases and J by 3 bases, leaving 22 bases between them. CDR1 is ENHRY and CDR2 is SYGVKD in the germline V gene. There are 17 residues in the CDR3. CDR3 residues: CAISPGGNPRSHYGYTF. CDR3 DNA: TGTGCCATCAGTCCTGGGGGGAACCCCCGCTCTCACTATGGCTACACCTTC.

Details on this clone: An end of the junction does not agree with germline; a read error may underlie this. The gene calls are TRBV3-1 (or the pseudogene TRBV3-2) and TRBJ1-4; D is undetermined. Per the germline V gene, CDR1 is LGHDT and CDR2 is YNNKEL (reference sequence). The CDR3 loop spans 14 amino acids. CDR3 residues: CASGQAGTNEKLFF. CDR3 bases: TGTGCCAGCGGCCAGGCGGGGACTAATGAAAAACTGTTTTTT.

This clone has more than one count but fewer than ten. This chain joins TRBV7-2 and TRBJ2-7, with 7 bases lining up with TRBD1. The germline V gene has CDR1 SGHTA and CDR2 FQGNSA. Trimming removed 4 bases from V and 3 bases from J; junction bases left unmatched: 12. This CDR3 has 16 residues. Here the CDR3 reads CASSYASGTASYEQYF. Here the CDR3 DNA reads TGTGCCAGCAGCTACGCATCCGGGACAGCTAGCTACGAGCAGTACTTC. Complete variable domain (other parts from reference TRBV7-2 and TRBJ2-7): GAGVSQSPSNKVTEKGKDVELRCDPISGHTALYWYRQSLGQGLEFLIYFQGNSAPDKSGLPSDRFSAERTGGSVSTLTIQRTQQEDSAVYLCASSYASGTASYEQYFGPGTRLTVT.

The CDR3 sequence is CASSGQGGTDTQYF. The CDR3 DNA reads as TGCGCCAGCAGTGGACAGGGCGGCACAGATACGCAGTATTTT. The J gene is TRBJ2-3, the V gene TRBV5-1; 8 bases are shared with TRBD1. CDR3 length equals 14 residues. V lost 5 bases and J lost 1; bases outside the gene matches: 3. Germline V gene data show CDR1 as SGHRS and CDR2 as YFSETQ.

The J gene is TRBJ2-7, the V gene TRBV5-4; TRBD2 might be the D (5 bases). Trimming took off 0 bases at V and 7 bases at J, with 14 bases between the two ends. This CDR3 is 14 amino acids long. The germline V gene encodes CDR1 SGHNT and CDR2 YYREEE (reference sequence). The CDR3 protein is CASSLEWGRGEQYF. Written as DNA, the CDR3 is TGTGCCAGCAGCTTGGAGTGGGGTCGAGGGGAGCAGTACTTC.

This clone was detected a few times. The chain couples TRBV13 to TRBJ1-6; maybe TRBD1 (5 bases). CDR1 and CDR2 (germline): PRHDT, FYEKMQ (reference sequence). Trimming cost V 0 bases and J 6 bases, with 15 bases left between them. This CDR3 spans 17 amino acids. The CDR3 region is CASSLGMVRAANSPLHF. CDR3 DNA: TGTGCCAGCAGCTTAGGCATGGTCAGGGCCGCTAATTCACCCCTCCACTTT.

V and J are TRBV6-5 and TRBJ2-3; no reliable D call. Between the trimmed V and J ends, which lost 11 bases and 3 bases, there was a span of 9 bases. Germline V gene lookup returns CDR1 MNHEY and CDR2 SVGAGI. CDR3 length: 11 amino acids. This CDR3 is CAGSVTDTQYF. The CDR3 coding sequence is TGTGCCGGCTCCGTGACAGATACGCAGTATTTT.

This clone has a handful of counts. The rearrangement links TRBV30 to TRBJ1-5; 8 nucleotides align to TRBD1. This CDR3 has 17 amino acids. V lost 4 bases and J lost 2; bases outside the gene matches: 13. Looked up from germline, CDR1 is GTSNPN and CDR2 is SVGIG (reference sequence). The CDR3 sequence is CAWKFKDRDRGNQPQHF. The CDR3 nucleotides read TGTGCCTGGAAGTTTAAGGACAGGGACAGAGGCAATCAGCCCCAGCATTTT.

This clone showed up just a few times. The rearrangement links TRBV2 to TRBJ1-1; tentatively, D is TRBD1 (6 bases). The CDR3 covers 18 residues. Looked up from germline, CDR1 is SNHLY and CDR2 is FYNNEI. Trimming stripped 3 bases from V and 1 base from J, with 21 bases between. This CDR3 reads CASSDKRTAKRGNTEAFF. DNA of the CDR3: TGTGCCAGCAGTGATAAGCGGACAGCCAAGAGGGGGAACACTGAAGCTTTCTTT.